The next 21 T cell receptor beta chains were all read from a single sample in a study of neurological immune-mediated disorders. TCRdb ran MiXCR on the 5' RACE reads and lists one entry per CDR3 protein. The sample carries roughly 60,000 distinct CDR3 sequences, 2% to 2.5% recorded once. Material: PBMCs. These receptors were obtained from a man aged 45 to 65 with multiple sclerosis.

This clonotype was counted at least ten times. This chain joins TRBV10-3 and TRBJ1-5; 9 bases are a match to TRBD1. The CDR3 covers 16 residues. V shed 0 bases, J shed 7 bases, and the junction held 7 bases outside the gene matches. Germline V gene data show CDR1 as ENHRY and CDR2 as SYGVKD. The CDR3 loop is CAISESGGQGSQPQHF. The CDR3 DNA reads TGTGCCATCAGTGAGTCGGGGGGACAGGGCAGCCAGCCCCAGCATTTT.

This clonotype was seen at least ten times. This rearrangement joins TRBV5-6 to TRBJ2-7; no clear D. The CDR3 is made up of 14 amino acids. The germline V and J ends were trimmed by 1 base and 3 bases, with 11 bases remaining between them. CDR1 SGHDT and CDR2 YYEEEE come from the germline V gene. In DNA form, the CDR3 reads TGTGCCAGCAGCTTGATACGTACAAACTACGAGCAGTACTTC. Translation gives CASSLIRTNYEQYF.

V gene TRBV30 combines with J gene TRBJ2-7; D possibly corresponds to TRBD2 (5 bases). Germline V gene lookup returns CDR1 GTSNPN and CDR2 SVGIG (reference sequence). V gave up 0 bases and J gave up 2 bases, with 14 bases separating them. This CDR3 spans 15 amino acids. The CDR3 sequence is CAWSVRASRAYEQYF. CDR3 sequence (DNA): TGTGCCTGGAGTGTTAGAGCTAGCCGTGCCTACGAGCAGTACTTC.

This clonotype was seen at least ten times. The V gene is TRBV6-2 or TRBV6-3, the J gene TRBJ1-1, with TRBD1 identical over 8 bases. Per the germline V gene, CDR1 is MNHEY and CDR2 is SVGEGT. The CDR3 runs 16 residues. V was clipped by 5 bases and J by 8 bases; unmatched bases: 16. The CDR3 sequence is CASSRVGVGQGVEAFF. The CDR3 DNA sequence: TGTGCCAGCAGTAGAGTGGGTGTTGGACAGGGAGTAGAAGCTTTCTTT.

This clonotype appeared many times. The CDR3 loop reads CSVWPGLAGGTQYF. DNA of the CDR3: TGCAGTGTTTGGCCGGGACTAGCGGGGGGGACCCAGTACTTC. The V and J genes are TRBV20-1 and TRBJ2-5, with 15 bases identical to TRBD2. This CDR3 has 14 residues. Germline V lookup: CDR1 DFQATT, CDR2 SNEGSKA (reference sequence). Germline trimming cut 7 bases from V and 7 bases from J; bases unmatched to any gene: 7.

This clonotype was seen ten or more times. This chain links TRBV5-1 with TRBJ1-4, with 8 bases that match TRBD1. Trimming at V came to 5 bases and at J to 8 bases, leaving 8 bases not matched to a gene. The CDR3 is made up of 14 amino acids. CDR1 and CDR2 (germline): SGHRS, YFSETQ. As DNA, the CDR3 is TGCGCCAGCAGTTTCAGGGGGCTCTGGGAAAAACTGTTTTTT. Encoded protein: CASSFRGLWEKLFF.

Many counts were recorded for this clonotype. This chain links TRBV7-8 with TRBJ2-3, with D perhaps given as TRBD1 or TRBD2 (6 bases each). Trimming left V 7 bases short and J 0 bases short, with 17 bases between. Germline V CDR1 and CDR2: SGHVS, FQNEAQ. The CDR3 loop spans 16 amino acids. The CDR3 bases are TGTGCCAGCACCCCGCTAGCGACAGGTAGCACAGATACGCAGTATTTT. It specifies CASTPLATGSTDTQYF. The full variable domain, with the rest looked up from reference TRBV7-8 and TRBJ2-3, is GAGVSQSPRYKVAKRGQDVALRCDPISGHVSLFWYQQALGQGPEFLTYFQNEAQLDKSGLPSDRFFAERPEGSVSTLKIQRTQQEDSAVYLCASTPLATGSTDTQYFGPGTRLTVL.

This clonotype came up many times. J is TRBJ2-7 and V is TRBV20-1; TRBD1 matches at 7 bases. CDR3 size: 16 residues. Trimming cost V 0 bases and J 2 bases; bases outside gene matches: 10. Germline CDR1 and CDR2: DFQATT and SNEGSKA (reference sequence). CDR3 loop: CSARDRYRGFPYEQYF. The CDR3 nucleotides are TGCAGTGCTAGAGACCGCTACAGGGGTTTCCCCTACGAGCAGTACTTC.

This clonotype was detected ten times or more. The CDR3 protein is CASSYSGGSTSTDTQYF. CDR3 nucleotides: TGTGCCAGCAGTTATTCCGGGGGGTCTACTAGCACAGATACGCAGTATTTT. The chain couples TRBV6-5 to TRBJ2-3; 7 bases map to TRBD2. The CDR3 runs 17 residues. In germline, CDR1 is MNHEY, CDR2 SVGAGI. V trimming: 3 bases; J trimming: 0 bases; junction bases outside the gene matches: 9.

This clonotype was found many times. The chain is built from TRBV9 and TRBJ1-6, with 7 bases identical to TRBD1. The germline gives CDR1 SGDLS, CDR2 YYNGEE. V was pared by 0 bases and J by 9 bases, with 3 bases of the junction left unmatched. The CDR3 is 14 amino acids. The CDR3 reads CASSVEGGSSPLHF. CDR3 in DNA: TGTGCCAGCAGCGTAGAAGGGGGCAGTTCACCCCTCCACTTT.

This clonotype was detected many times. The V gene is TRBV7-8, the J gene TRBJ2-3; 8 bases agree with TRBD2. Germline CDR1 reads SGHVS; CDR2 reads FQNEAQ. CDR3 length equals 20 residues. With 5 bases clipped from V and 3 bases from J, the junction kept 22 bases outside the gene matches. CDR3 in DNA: TGTGCCAGCAGCCCCTCCCGGGGGGGGAAGACTGTGACAGCTACAGATACGCAGTATTTT. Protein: CASSPSRGGKTVTATDTQYF.

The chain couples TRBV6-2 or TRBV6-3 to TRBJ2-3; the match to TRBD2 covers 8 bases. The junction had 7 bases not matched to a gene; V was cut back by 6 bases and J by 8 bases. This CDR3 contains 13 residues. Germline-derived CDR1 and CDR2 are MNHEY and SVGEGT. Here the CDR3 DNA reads TGTGCCAGCAGGACGGGGGGGCCAGCTACGCAGTATTTT. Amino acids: CASRTGGPATQYF.

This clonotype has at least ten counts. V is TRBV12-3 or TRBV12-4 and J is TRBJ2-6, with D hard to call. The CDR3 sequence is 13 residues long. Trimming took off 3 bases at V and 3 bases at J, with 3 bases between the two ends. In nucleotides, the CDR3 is TGTGCCAGCAGTTTGTTTGGGGCCAACGTCCTGACTTTC. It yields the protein CASSLFGANVLTF.

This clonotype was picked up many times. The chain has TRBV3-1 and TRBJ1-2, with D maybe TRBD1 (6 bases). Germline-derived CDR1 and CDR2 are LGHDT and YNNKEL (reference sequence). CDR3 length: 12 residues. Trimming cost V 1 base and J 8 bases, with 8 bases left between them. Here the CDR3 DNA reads TGTGCCAGCAGCCAAGGGGGGCGAGGCTACACCTTC. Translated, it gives CASSQGGRGYTF.

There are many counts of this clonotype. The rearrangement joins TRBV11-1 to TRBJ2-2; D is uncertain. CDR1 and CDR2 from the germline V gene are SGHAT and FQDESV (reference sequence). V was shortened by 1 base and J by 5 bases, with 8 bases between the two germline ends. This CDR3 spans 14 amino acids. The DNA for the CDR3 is TGTGCCAGCAGCTTAGGGACCGGGACCGGGGAGCTGTTTTTT. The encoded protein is CASSLGTGTGELFF.

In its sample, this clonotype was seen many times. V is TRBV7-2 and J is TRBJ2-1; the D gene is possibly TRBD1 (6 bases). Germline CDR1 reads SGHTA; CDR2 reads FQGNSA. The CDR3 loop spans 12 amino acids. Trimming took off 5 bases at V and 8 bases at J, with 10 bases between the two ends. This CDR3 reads CASSQTGYEQFF. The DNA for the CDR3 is TGTGCCAGCAGCCAAACAGGGTATGAGCAGTTCTTC.

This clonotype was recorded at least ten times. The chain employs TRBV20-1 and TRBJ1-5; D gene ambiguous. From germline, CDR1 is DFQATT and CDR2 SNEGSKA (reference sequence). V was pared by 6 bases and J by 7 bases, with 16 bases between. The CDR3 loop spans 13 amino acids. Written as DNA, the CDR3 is TGCAGTGCGGACCCCCCGGGGAGCCAGCCCCAGCATTTT. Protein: CSADPPGSQPQHF.

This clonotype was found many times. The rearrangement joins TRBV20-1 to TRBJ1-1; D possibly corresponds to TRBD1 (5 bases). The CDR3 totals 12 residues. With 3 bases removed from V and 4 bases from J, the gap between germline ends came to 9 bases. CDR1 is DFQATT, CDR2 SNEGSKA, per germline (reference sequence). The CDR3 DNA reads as TGCAGTGCTAGTGGGGGTACCACTGAAGCTTTCTTT. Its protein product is CSASGGTTEAFF.

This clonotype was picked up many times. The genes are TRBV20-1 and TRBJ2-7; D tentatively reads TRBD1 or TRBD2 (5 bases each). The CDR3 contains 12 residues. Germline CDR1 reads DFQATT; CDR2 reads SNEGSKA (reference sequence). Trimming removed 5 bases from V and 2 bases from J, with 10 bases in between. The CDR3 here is CSALRDPYEQYF. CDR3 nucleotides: TGCAGTGCTTTAAGGGACCCCTACGAGCAGTACTTC.

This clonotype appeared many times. The CDR3 loop is CASSELVGTHEQYF. The CDR3 DNA is TGCGCCAGCAGTGAGTTGGTGGGCACTCACGAGCAGTACTTC. The genes are TRBV10-2 and TRBJ2-7; no firm D call. In germline, CDR1 is WSHSY, CDR2 SAAADI. V was shortened by 1 base and J by 5 bases, with 12 bases between the two germline ends. This CDR3 spans 14 amino acids.

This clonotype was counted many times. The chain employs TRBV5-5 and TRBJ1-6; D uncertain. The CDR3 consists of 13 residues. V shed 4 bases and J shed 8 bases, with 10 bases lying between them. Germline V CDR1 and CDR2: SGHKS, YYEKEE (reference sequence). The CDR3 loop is CASSPLGDSPLHF. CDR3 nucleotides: TGTGCCAGCAGCCCTCTCGGGGATTCACCCCTCCACTTT. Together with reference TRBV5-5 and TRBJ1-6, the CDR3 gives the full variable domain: DAGVTQSPTHLIKTRGQQVTLRCSPISGHKSVSWYQQVLGQGPQFIFQYYEKEERGRGNFPDRFSARQFPNYSSELNVNALLLGDSALYLCASSPLGDSPLHFGNGTRLTVT.